The clone carrying this TCR beta chain was observed many times. This sample is drawn from a study of spatial heterogeneity in lung cancer. The wider study: Averaged across combinations, each unique TCR and UMI pairing appeared more than ten times in raw reads, which were uncorrected.

This CDR3 contains 14 residues. The germline gives CDR1 SGHTA, CDR2 FQGTGA. The germline V and J ends were trimmed by 6 bases and 9 bases, with 18 bases remaining between them. Every TCR cDNA molecule carried a tag that served as a unique molecular identifier. TCRdb fed the 5' RACE reads into MiXCR, producing one record per CDR3 protein. The sample contains about 26,000 distinct CDR3 sequences, more than 10% of which appear only once. The time point is: sample taken at primary tumor resection. Whole RNA obtained from tumor, nontumor lung or frozen PBMC underwent sequencing without sorting. This clonotype originated in a female donor with early-stage non-small cell lung cancer. The sequences come from PBMCs, collected at surgery. The genes are TRBV7-3 and TRBJ2-1; possible D gene TRBD1, 5 bases. Written as DNA, the CDR3 is TGTGCCAGCAGGATGGGGCAGAATATTGGTGAGCAGTTCTTC. This encodes CASRMGQNIGEQFF. The full variable domain, in which reference TRBV7-3 and TRBJ2-1 provide the parts outside the CDR3, is GAGVSQTPSNKVTEKGKYVELRCDPISGHTALYWYRQSLGQGPEFLIYFQGTGAADDSGLPNDRFFAVRPEGSVSTLKIQRTERGDSAVYLCASRMGQNIGEQFFGPGTRLTVL.